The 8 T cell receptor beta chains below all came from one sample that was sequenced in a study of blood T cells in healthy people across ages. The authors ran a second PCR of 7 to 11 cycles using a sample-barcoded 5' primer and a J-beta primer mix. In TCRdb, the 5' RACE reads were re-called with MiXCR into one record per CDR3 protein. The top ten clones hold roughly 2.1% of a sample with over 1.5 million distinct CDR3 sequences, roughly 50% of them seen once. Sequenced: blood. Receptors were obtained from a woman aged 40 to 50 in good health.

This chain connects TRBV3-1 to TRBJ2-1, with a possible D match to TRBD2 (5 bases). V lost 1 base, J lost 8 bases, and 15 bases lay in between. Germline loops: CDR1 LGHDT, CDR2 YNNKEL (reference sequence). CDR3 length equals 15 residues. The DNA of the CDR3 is TGTGCCAGCAGCCAAGTGGAGGCAGGTAGTCATGAGCAGTTCTTC. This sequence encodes CASSQVEAGSHEQFF.

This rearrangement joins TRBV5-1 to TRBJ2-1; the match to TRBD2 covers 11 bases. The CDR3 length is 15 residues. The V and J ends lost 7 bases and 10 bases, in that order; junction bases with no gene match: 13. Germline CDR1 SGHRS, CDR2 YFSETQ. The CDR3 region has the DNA TGCGCCAGCGGCCCAACTAGCGGGGGAATCTCGGAGCAGTTCTTC. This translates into CASGPTSGGISEQFF.

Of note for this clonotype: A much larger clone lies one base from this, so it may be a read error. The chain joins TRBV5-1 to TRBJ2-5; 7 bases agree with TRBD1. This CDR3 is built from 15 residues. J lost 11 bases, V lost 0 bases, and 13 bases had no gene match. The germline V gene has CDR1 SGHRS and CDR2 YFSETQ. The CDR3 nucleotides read TGCGCCAGCAGCTTGGTACTGGGACAGTACAATGAGCAGTACTTC. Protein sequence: CASSLVLGQYNEQYF.

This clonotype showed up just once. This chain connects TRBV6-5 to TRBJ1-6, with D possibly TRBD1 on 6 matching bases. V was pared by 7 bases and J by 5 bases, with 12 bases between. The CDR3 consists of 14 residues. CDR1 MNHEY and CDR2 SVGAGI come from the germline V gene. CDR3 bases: TGTGCCAGCACCAAGACAGGCCATAATTCACCCCTCCACTTT. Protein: CASTKTGHNSPLHF.

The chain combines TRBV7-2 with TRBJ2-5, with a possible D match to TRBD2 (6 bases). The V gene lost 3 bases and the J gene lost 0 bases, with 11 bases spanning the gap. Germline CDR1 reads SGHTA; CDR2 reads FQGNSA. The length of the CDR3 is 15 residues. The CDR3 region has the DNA TGTGCCAGCAGCTTTGTCCGGGACTACCAAGAGACCCAGTACTTC. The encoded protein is CASSFVRDYQETQYF. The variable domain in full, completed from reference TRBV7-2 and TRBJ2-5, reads GAGVSQSPSNKVTEKGKDVELRCDPISGHTALYWYRQSLGQGLEFLIYFQGNSAPDKSGLPSDRFSAERTGGSVSTLTIQRTQQEDSAVYLCASSFVRDYQETQYFGPGTRLLVL.

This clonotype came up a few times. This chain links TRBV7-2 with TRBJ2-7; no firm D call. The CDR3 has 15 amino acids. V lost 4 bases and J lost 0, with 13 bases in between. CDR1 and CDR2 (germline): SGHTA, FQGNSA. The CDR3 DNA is TGTGCCAGCAGCTCGTCGACGGTGAGCTCCTACGAGCAGTACTTC. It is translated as CASSSSTVSSYEQYF.

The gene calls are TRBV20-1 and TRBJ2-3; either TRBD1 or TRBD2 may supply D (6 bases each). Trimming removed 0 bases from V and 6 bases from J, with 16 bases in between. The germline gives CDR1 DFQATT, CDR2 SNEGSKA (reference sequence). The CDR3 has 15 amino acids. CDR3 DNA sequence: TGCAGTGCTAGAGAACTAGCTGGGGGGCTGGATACGCAGTATTTT. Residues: CSARELAGGLDTQYF.

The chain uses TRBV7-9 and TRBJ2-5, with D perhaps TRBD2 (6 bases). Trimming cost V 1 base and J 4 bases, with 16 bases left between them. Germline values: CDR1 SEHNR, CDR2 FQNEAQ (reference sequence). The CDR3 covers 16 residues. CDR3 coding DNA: TGTGCCAGCAGCTTAGAACCTAGCGCTCGGCTAGAGACCCAGTACTTC. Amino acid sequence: CASSLEPSARLETQYF.